This T cell receptor (beta chain) was sequenced during a study of T cell responses to AZD1222 COVID-19 vaccine. The CDR3 totals 15 residues. Deletions cut 2 bases from V and 4 bases from J, with 15 bases between. Per the germline V gene, CDR1 is SGHAT and CDR2 is FQNNGV. Sequenced by immunoSEQ multiplex PCR; TCRdb stores in-frame clones only, minus some. The profile shows around 130,000 clones, roughly 88% of them singletons. On this clone: What it recognizes is unknown.

General study points: Scientists sampled the repertoires only once the peak T cell response had passed. The breadth and depth of Spike-specific TCRs increased once two AZD1222 doses had been given. Regions 160-218 and 743-854 held dominance among vaccine-associated CD4 TCRs, which spanned spike.

The source of this sequence is an adult in good health. The chain employs TRBV11-2 and TRBJ2-7, with D possibly being TRBD2 (6 bases). Source: peripheral blood, taken on day 0 of AZD1222 vaccination. Written as DNA, the CDR3 is TGTGCCAGCAGCTTAATCGCGGGAACTCTTTACGAGCAGTACTTC. It encodes CASSLIAGTLYEQYF.